A single sample gave rise to the 4 T cell receptor beta chains below, sequenced in a study of OX40 agonist ivuxolimab in advanced cancers. Repertoires were generated with immunoSEQ multiplex PCR, while TCRdb's copy carries only in-frame clones and drops some. The profile shows about 94,000 clones, roughly 84% of them singletons. The sample in question was CD4+ or CD8+ T cells sorted from blood, obtained in a trial of the OX40 agonist ivuxolimab. Every receptor here comes from an adult with an advanced solid tumor such as melanoma, head and neck, liver or kidney cancer.

Comments on this clone: Other DNA sequences in this sample translate to the same CDR3. For the CDR3, the DNA is TGTGCCAGCAGCTTGGGACTCTCCCGGGGTACAGATACGCAGTATTTT. It encodes CASSLGLSRGTDTQYF. The V and J genes are TRBV7-2 and TRBJ2-3; possibly TRBD2 for D (6 bases). V lost 3 bases to trimming and J lost 3 bases, with 16 bases between them. Germline loops: CDR1 SGHTA, CDR2 FQGNSA. The CDR3 consists of 16 residues.

The J gene is TRBJ1-1, the V gene TRBV30, with TRBD1 matching over 7 bases. CDR1 is GTSNPN and CDR2 is SVGIG in the germline V gene (reference sequence). The CDR3 runs 13 residues. With V trimmed by 3 bases and J by 1 base, 2 bases remained unmatched. The CDR3 DNA is TGTGCCTGGAGGAGGGACAGGAACACTGAAGCTTTCTTT. This gives the protein CAWRRDRNTEAFF.

The chain uses TRBV7-2 and TRBJ2-2; 13 bases fit TRBD2. The CDR3 has 16 amino acids. Germline V gene data show CDR1 as SGHTA and CDR2 as FQGNSA. Trimming took 4 bases from V and 7 from J; bases not matched to a gene: 6. In nucleotides, the CDR3 is TGTGCCAGCAGCTCCTGGACTAGCGGGGGAGGCGGGGAGCTGTTTTTT. Translated: CASSSWTSGGGGELFF.

The genes are TRBV15 and TRBJ2-4, with 9 positions matching TRBD1. There are 16 residues in the CDR3. CDR1 and CDR2 from the germline V gene are LNHNV and YYDKDF (reference sequence). V lost 0 bases and J lost 6; bases outside the gene matches: 6. CDR3 coding DNA: TGTGCCACCAGCAGAGAGGCGGGACAGGGACCAAACATTCAGTACTTC. Its protein is CATSREAGQGPNIQYF.